This T cell receptor beta chain was documented in a study of CD8 T cells in Susac syndrome. The V and J ends lost 4 bases and 4 bases, in that order; junction bases with no gene match: 5. CDR1 and CDR2 from the germline V gene are SGDLS and YYNGEE. This CDR3 is built from 14 residues. The authors reverse transcribed 0.5 to 1 ug RNA with random hexamers. In TCRdb, the immunoSEQ multiplex PCR reads were re-called with MiXCR into one record per CDR3 protein. The repertoire holds about 160,000 distinct CDR3 sequences, with roughly 95% as singletons. The receptor comes from a human donor with Susac syndrome. Sequences were obtained from CD4+ T cells from PBMCs. This rearrangement joins TRBV9 to TRBJ2-5; 9 bases line up with TRBD2. This chain's CDR3 is CASSLVAGAETQYF. CDR3 DNA sequence: TGTGCCAGCAGCCTCGTAGCGGGAGCAGAGACCCAGTACTTC.